The clone carrying this TCR beta chain was detected many times. The sample comes from a study of identical twins. A single record per CDR3 protein comes from TCRdb applying MiXCR to the 5' RACE reads. This table holds roughly 350,000 distinct CDR3 sequences, approximately 9.1% found once. Germline CDR1 and CDR2: DFQATT and SNEGSKA (reference sequence). J was trimmed by 7 bases and V by 6 bases; bases with no gene match: 8. The CDR3 consists of 14 residues. V usage is TRBV20-1 and J usage is TRBJ1-5, with 11 bases lining up with TRBD1. The clonotype comes from a woman aged 50 to 60 in good health. Sequenced: naive T cells sorted from blood. The CDR3 region is CSATGQGGGQPQHF. Written as DNA, the CDR3 is TGCAGTGCAACGGGACAGGGGGGAGGGCAGCCCCAGCATTTT.